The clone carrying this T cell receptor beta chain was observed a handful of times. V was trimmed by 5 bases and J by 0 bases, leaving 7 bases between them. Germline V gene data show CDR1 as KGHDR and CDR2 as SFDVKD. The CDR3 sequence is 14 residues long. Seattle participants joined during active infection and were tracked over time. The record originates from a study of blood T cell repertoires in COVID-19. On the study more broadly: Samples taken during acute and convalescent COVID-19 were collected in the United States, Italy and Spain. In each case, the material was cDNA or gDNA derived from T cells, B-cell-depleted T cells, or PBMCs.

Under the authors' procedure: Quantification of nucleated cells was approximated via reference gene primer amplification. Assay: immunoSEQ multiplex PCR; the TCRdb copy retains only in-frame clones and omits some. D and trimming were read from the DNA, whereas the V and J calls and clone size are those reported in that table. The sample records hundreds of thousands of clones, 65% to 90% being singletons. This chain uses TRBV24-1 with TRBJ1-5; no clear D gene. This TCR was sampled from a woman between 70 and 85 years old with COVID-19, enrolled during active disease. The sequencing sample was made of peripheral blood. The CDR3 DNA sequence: TGTGCCACCAGTGGAGCATTTAGCAATCAGCCCCAGCATTTT. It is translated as CATSGAFSNQPQHF.